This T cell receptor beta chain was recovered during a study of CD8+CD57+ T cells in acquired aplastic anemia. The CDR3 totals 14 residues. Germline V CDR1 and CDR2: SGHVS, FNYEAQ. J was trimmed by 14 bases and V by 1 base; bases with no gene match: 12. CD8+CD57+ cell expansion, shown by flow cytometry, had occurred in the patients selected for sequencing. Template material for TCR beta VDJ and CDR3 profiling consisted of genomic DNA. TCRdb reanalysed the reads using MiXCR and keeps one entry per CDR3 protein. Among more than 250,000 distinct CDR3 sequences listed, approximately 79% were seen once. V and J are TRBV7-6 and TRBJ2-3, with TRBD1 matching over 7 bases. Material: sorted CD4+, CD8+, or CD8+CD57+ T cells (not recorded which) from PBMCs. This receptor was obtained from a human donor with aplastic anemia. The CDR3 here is CASSLGGTAEKLYF. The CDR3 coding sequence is TGTGCCAGCAGCTTAGGGGGGACAGCTGAAAAGCTGTATTTT.